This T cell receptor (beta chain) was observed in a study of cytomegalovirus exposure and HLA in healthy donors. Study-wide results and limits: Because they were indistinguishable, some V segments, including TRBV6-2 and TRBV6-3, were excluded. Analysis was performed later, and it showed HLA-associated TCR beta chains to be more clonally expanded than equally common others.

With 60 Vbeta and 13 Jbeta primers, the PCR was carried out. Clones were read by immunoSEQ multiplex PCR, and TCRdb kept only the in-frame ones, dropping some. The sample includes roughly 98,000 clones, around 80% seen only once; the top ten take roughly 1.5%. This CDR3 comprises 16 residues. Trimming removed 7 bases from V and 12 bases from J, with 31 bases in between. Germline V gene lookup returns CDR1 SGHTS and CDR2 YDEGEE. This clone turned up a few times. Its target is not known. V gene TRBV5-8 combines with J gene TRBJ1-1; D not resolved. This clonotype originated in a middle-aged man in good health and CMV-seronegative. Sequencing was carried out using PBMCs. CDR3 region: CASPTSLLTVRAETFF. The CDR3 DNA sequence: TGTGCCAGCCCAACTTCTCTCCTCACTGTGCGAGCCGAAACTTTCTTT. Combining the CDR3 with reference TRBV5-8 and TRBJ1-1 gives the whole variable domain EAGVTQSPTHLIKTRGQQATLRCSPISGHTSVYWYQQALGLGLQFLLWYDEGEERNRGNFPPRFSGRQFPNYSSELNVNALELEDSALYLCASPTSLLTVRAETFFGQGTRLTVV.